This T cell receptor (beta chain) came from a study of OX40 agonist ivuxolimab in advanced cancers. Study details: Patients got intravenous ivuxolimab at 0.01 to 10 mg/kg every 2 weeks. Study-wide results and caveats: Relative to CD4+ cells, CD8+ T cells on average had more expanded clones. Among the nonresponders, some also had low normalized T-cell clonal expansion.

V was cut by 4 bases and J by 2 bases, with 15 bases left in between. CDR1 and CDR2 from the germline V gene are SGHRS and YFSETQ. This CDR3 has 16 residues. Blood specimens came from baseline, cycle 4 day 1, and cycle 7 day 1. The method was immunoSEQ multiplex PCR; TCRdb's version includes in-frame clones alone and lacks a portion of them. The data contain about 65,000 clones, over 85% of them seen just once; the ten biggest clones take up 1% to 1.2%. Notes on this clone: Its cognate antigen is unknown.

V gene TRBV5-1 combines with J gene TRBJ2-2; D call uncertain. The source was CD4+ or CD8+ T cells sorted from blood, collected in a trial of the OX40 agonist ivuxolimab. The sequence came from an adult with an advanced solid tumor such as melanoma, head and neck, liver or kidney cancer. The CDR3 DNA reads as TGCGCCAGCAGCCCACCGTTACCCGATAACACCGGGGAGCTGTTTTTT. Encoded protein: CASSPPLPDNTGELFF.